The TCR beta chain under discussion was sequenced for a study of T-cell reconstitution after alpha-beta-depleted transplantation in children. Unique molecular identifiers tagged the TCRbeta library. TCRdb fed the PCR reads into MiXCR, producing one record per CDR3 protein. This sample has around 600,000 distinct CDR3 sequences, with roughly 23% found just once. At least ten counts were recorded for this clonotype. Its antigen is not identified. Notes on the study in general: Several hundred expanded graft clones reportedly gave rise to the alpha-beta T cells present about two months after transplant. Fresh T-cell production supplied most of the T-cell counts and diversity seen one year after transplant. The origin of high day-60 TCRbeta diversity in some patients lay in surviving recipient T cells and thymic progenitors.

This sequence was found in a boy under three years old who had a stem cell transplant for acute myeloid leukemia, so the T cells may come from the graft donor. The starting material was PBMCs, mostly from graft donor cells, obtained 360 days after TCRalphabeta/CD19-depleted stem cell transplant.

CDR3: CSARDREVSSSGNTIYF. The CDR3 DNA follows: TGCAGTGCTAGAGATCGGGAGGTCAGTAGCTCTGGAAACACCATATATTTT. The rearrangement links TRBV20-1 to TRBJ1-3, with D unclear. The CDR3 totals 17 residues. V was trimmed by 0 bases and J by 0 bases, leaving 15 bases between them. CDR1 and CDR2 from the germline V gene are DFQATT and SNEGSKA (reference sequence).